This TCR beta chain is from a study of shared clonotypes between healthy human individuals. Study-level results: Across a handful of donors, naive CD4 shared roughly 5%, naive CD8 around 4%, memory CD4 roughly 2.2%, memory CD8 0.4%.

Germline CDR1 is MDHEN and CDR2 is SYDVKM. The CDR3 runs 14 residues. V gave up 5 bases and J gave up 6 bases; unmatched junction bases: 9. Concerning this clone: What it binds is not known.

Sorted-subset replicate PCRs used 200 ng DNA, some 31,000 T cell genomes. TCRdb keeps only in-frame clones here, not all; method: immunoSEQ multiplex PCR. The table lists roughly 700,000 clones, roughly 70% of them singletons. This TCR was recovered from a woman aged 25 to 45 in good health. The genes are TRBV28 and TRBJ1-1; 7 bases line up with TRBD1. Sequencing was performed on memory CD4+ T cells sorted from blood. Regarding subset: CD45RA-negative fraction. CDR3 coding DNA: TGTGCCAGCAGTGGCACAGGGGATGCGGCTGAAGCTTTCTTT. Its translation is CASSGTGDAAEAFF.